This T cell receptor beta chain was documented in a study of OX40 agonist ivuxolimab in advanced cancers. Whole-study context: A diagnosis of hepatocellular carcinoma, melanoma, renal cell or head and neck cancer was present in dose-escalation patients.

The CDR3 is 13 amino acids. The germline V gene encodes CDR1 WSHSY and CDR2 SAAADI. The V and J ends lost 3 bases and 11 bases respectively, with 16 bases between them. This table comes from immunoSEQ multiplex PCR, and its TCRdb copy is limited to in-frame clones, with some not included. The data show about 79,000 clones, around 91% seen once. The TCR comes from an adult with an advanced solid tumor such as melanoma, head and neck, liver or kidney cancer. The chain is built from TRBV10-2 and TRBJ2-5, with D perhaps TRBD2 (7 bases). The sample was CD4+ or CD8+ T cells sorted from blood, taken in a trial of the OX40 agonist ivuxolimab. DNA of the CDR3: TGCGCCAGCAGTGACACGATGGGGGGGCGGCAGTACTTC. Amino acids: CASSDTMGGRQYF.